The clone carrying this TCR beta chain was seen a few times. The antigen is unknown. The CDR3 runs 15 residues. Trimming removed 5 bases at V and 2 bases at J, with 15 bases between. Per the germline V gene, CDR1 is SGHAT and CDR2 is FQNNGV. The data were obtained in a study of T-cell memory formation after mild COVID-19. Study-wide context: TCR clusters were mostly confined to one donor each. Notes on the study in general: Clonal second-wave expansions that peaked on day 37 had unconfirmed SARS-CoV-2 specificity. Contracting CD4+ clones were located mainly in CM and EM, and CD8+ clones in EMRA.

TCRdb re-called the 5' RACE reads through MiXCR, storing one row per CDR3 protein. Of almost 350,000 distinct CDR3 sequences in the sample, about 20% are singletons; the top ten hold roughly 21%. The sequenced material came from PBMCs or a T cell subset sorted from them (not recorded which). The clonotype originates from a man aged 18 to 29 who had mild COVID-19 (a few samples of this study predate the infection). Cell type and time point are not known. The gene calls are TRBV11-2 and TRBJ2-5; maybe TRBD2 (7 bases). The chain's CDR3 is CASSHRGGMQETQYF. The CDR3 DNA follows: TGTGCCAGCAGCCATAGGGGGGGTATGCAAGAGACCCAGTACTTC.